This T cell receptor beta chain was identified in a study of cytomegalovirus exposure and HLA in healthy donors. Study-wide findings and caveats: Diagnosis of cytomegalovirus status made by the classifier reportedly showed high specificity and sensitivity. In the approximately 120 validation repertoires, a later analysis found that first-cohort TCR clusters tended to co-occur. The authors enumerated around 150 TCR beta chains as linked to cytomegalovirus.

Method: immunoSEQ multiplex PCR; TCRdb's copy keeps in-frame clones and lacks some. The sample shows 80,000 to 95,000 clones, roughly 92% of them seen only once. Separate from the roughly 670-subject first cohort, the approximately 120-subject validation cohort was the one that the donors belonged to. As regards this clone: Its antigen is currently unknown.

Sequences were obtained from PBMCs. The sequence was collected from a woman aged 25-40 years in good health and CMV-seropositive.

The CDR3 nucleotides read TGCGCCAGCAGCCCCCCCGGGGTTACTGGGGAGCTGTTTTTT. As protein: CASSPPGVTGELFF. The chain carries TRBV4-1 and TRBJ2-2, with a tentative D call TRBD2 (5 bases). The CDR3 consists of 14 residues. The V gene lost 4 bases and the J gene lost 8 bases, with 14 bases spanning the gap. The germline V gene has CDR1 MGHRA and CDR2 YSYEKL.